This T cell receptor (beta chain) was recorded in a study of blood T cells in healthy people across ages. A second PCR of 7 to 11 cycles used a sample-barcoded 5' primer and a J-beta primer mix. Each CDR3 protein gets one entry after TCRdb re-called the 5' RACE reads with MiXCR. The table has some 1.4 million distinct CDR3 sequences, around 39% seen once; the top ten hold roughly 7.9%. This CDR3 comprises 17 residues. Germline assignment: CDR1 SGHRS and CDR2 YFSETQ. The V segment lost 0 bases and the J segment 5 bases; nucleotides outside the gene matches: 10. Sequenced material: blood. The origin of this receptor is a woman under 30 in good health. The chain recombines TRBV5-1 with TRBJ2-1, with 8 bases that match TRBD2. CDR3 protein: CASSLEGRGALHNEQFF. CDR3 bases: TGCGCCAGCAGCTTGGAAGGGCGGGGGGCCTTACACAATGAGCAGTTCTTC. The full variable domain, in which reference TRBV5-1 and TRBJ2-1 provide the parts outside the CDR3, is KAGVTQTPRYLIKTRGQQVTLSCSPISGHRSVSWYQQTPGQGLQFLFEYFSETQRNKGNFPGRFSGRQFSNSRSEMNVSTLELGDSALYLCASSLEGRGALHNEQFFGPGTRLTVL.